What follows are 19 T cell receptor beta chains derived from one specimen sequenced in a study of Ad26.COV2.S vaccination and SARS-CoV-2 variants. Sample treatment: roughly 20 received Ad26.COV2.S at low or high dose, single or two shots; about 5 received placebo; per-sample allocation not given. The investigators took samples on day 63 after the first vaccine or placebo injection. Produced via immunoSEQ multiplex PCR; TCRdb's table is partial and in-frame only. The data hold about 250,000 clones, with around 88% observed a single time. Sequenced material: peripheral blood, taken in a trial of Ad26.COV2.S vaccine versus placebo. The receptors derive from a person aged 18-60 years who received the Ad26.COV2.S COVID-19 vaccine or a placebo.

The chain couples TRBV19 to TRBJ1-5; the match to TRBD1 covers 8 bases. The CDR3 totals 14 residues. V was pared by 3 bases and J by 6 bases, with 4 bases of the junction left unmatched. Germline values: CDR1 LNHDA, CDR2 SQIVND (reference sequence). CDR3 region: CASSIDRGGQPQHF. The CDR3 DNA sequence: TGTGCCAGTAGTATCGACAGGGGTGGTCAGCCCCAGCATTTT.

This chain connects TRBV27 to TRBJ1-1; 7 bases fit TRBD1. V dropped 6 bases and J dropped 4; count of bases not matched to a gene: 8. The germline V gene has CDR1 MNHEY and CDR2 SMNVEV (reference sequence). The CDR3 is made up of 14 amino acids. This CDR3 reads CASRRQGRATEAFF. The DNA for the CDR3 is TGTGCCAGCAGGAGACAGGGTAGGGCCACTGAAGCTTTCTTT.

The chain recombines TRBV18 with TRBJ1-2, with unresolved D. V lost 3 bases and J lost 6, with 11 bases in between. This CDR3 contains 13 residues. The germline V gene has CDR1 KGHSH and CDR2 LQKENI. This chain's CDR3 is CASSPGSVNGYTF. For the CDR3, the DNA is TGTGCCAGCTCACCCGGCTCGGTCAATGGCTACACCTTC.

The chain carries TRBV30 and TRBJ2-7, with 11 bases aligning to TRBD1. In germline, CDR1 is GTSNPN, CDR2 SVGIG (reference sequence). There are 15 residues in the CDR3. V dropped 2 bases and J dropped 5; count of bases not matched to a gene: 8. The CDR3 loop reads CAWSTGQGVKNEQYF. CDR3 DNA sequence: TGTGCCTGGAGTACGGGACAGGGGGTAAAAAACGAGCAGTACTTC.

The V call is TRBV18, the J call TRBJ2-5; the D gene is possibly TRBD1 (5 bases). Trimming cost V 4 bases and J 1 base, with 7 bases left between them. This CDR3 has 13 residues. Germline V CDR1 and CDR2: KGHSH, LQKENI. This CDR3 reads CASSQGLQETQYF. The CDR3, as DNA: TGTGCCAGCTCACAGGGGCTCCAAGAGACCCAGTACTTC.

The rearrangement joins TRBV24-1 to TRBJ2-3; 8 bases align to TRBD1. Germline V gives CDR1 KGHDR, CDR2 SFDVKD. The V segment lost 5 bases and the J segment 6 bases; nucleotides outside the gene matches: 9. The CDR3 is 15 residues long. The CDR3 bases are TGTGCCACCAGTGGGACCAGGGGGCGCGGGGATACGCAGTATTTT. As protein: CATSGTRGRGDTQYF.

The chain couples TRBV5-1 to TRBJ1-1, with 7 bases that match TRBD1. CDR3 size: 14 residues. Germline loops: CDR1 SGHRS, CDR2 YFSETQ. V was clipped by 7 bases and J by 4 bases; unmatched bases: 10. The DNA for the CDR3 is TGCGCCAGCTCCGCCCGACAGGGTAGCACTGAAGCTTTCTTT. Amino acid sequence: CASSARQGSTEAFF.

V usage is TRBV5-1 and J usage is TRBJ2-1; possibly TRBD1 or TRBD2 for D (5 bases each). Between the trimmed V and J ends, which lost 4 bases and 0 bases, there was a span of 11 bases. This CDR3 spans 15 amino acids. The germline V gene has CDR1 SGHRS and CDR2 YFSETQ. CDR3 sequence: CASSGTWLSYNEQFF. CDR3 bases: TGCGCCAGCAGCGGGACCTGGCTCTCCTACAATGAGCAGTTCTTC. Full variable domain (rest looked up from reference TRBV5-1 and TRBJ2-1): KAGVTQTPRYLIKTRGQQVTLSCSPISGHRSVSWYQQTPGQGLQFLFEYFSETQRNKGNFPGRFSGRQFSNSRSEMNVSTLELGDSALYLCASSGTWLSYNEQFFGPGTRLTVL.

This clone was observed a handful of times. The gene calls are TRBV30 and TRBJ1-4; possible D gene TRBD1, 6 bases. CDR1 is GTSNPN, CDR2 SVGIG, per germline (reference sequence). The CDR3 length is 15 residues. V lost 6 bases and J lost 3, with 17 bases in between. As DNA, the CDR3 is TGTGCCTGCCAATGGGTGGGACACGCTAATGAAAAACTGTTTTTT. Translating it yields CACQWVGHANEKLFF.

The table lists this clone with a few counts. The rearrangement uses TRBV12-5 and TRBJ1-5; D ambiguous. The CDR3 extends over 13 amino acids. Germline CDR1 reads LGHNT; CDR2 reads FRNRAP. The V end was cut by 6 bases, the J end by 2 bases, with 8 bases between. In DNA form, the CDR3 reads TGTGCTAGTGGCTCCCGGGGCAATCAGCCCCAGCATTTT. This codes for CASGSRGNQPQHF. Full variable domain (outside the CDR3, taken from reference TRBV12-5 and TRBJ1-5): DARVTQTPRHKVTEMGQEVTMRCQPILGHNTVFWYRQTMMQGLELLAYFRNRAPLDDSGMPKDRFSAEMPDATLATLKIQPSEPRDSAVYFCASGSRGNQPQHFGDGTRLSIL.

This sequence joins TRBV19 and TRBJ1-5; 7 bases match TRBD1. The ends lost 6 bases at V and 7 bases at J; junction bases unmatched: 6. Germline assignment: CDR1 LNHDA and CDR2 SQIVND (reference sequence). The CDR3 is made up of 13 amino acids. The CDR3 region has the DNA TGTGCCAGTAGGTCGACAGGGACCCAGCCCCAGCATTTT. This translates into CASRSTGTQPQHF.

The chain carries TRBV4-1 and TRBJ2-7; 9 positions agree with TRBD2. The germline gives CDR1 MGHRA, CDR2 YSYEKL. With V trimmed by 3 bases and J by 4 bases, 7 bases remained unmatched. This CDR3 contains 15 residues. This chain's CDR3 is CASSQRIAGAYEQYV. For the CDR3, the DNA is TGCGCCAGCAGCCAGAGAATAGCGGGAGCGTACGAGCAGTACGTC.

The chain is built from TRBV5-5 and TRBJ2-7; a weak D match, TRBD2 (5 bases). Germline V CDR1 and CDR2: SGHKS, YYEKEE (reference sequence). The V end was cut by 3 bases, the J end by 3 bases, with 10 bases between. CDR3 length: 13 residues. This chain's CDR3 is CASSSGMNYEQYF. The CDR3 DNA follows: TGTGCCAGCAGCTCCGGGATGAACTACGAGCAGTACTTC.

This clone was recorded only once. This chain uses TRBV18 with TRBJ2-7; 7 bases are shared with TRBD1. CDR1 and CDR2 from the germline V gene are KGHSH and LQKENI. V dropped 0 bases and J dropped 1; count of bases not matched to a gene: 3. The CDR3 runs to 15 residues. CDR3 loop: CASSPPRTGSYEQYV. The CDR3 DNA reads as TGTGCCAGCTCACCACCGCGGACAGGTTCCTACGAGCAGTACGTC.

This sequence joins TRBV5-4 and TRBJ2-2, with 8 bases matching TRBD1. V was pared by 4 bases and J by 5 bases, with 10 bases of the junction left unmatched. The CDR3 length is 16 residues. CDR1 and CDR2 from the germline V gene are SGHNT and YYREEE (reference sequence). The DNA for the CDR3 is TGTGCCAGCAGCCCCCGGGACAGGTTGCAAACCGGGGAGCTGTTTTTT. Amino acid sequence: CASSPRDRLQTGELFF. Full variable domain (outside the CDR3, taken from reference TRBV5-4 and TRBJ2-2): ETGVTQSPTHLIKTRGQQVTLRCSSQSGHNTVSWYQQALGQGPQFIFQYYREEENGRGNFPPRFSGLQFPNYSSELNVNALELDDSALYLCASSPRDRLQTGELFFGEGSRLTVL.

CDR3 in DNA: TGCAGTGCTAGTGCTTGGGGACAGATTAAGGGGGAGCTGTTTTTT. It yields the protein CSASAWGQIKGELFF. This chain connects TRBV20-1 to TRBJ2-2; 7 bases are a match to TRBD1. Losses at the gene ends were 3 bases for V and 8 bases for J; bases not matched to a gene: 12. This CDR3 is 15 amino acids long. Germline V gene sequence: CDR1 DFQATT, CDR2 SNEGSKA (reference sequence).

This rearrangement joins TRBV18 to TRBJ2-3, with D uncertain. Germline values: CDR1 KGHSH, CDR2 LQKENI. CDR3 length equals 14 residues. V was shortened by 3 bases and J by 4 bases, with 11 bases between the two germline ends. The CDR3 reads CASSPLPRPDTQYF. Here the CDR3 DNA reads TGTGCCAGCTCACCCCTCCCCCGTCCAGATACGCAGTATTTT.

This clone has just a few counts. Here the CDR3 reads CASSVGAAGTPSYNEQFF. The CDR3 DNA reads TGTGCCAGCAGCGTGGGAGCGGCGGGGACTCCCTCCTACAATGAGCAGTTCTTC. The gene calls are TRBV9 and TRBJ2-1; D possibly corresponds to TRBD2 (6 bases). V gave up 2 bases and J gave up 0 bases, with 18 bases separating them. Germline V lookup: CDR1 SGDLS, CDR2 YYNGEE. CDR3 length equals 18 residues.

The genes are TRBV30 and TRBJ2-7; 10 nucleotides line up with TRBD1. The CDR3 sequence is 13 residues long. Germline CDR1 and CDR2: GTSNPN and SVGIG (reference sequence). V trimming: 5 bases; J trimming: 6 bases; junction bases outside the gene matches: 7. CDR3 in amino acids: CAWQLGTGVEQYF. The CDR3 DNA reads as TGTGCCTGGCAGCTCGGGACAGGGGTCGAGCAGTACTTC.